A selection of T cell receptor beta chains follows, all from one sample in a study of response to subunit inactivated influenza vaccine. Each CDR3 protein is one row after TCRdb ran MiXCR on the RT-PCR reads. The sample has hundreds of thousands of distinct CDR3 sequences, roughly 13% seen once; the top ten hold 5.5% to 7%. The sample here was PBMCs from blood, taken less than 15 days before vaccination. These TCRs come from a man between 50 and 59 years old who received an inactivated influenza vaccine. CDR3s include the opening cysteine and the closing phenylalanine or tryptophan. Each record gives: J gene, V gene, clone size, D gene, CDR3 protein, CDR3 DNA. A D gene is named only where the DNA matches it firmly. Clone size is shown for a subset of rows, as once, few, many or a class of expanded clone.

j_gene: TRBJ2-3; v_gene: TRBV28; abundance: many; d_gene: NA; CDR3aa: CASLGLTDTQYF; CDR3nt: TGTGCCAGCCTTGGACTCACAGATACGCAGTATTTT
j_gene: TRBJ2-1; v_gene: TRBV5-1; abundance: NA; d_gene: NA; CDR3aa: CASSLATQTDYNEQFF; CDR3nt: TGCGCCAGCAGTCTTGCCACCCAGACGGATTACAATGAGCAGTTCTTC
j_gene: TRBJ1-5; v_gene: TRBV10-3; abundance: NA; d_gene: NA; CDR3aa: CAISEGGREQPQHF; CDR3nt: TGTGCCATCAGTGAGGGAGGGAGGGAGCAGCCCCAGCATTTT
j_gene: TRBJ1-2; v_gene: TRBV21-1; abundance: few; d_gene: NA; CDR3aa: CASSDRDRGVRGYTF; CDR3nt: TGTGCCAGCAGCGACCGGGACAGGGGAGTGAGGGGCTACACCTTC
j_gene: TRBJ2-1; v_gene: TRBV3-1; abundance: NA; d_gene: TRBD2; CDR3aa: CASSPRSGRAVDEQFF; CDR3nt: TGTGCCAGCAGCCCTCGCTCGGGGAGGGCCGTGGATGAGCAGTTCTTC
j_gene: TRBJ2-1; v_gene: TRBV19; abundance: NA; d_gene: NA; CDR3aa: CASSKVSYNEQFF; CDR3nt: TGTGCCAGTAGTAAGGTCTCCTACAATGAGCAGTTCTTC
j_gene: TRBJ1-4; v_gene: TRBV7-9; abundance: NA; d_gene: NA; CDR3aa: CASSPSELGEKLFF; CDR3nt: TGTGCCAGCAGCCCCTCCGAACTCGGTGAAAAACTGTTTTTT
j_gene: TRBJ2-1; v_gene: TRBV2; abundance: NA; d_gene: NA; CDR3aa: CASRSGRANEQFF; CDR3nt: TGTGCCAGCAGATCCGGTAGAGCCAATGAGCAGTTCTTC
j_gene: TRBJ2-3; v_gene: TRBV4-3; abundance: NA; d_gene: NA; CDR3aa: CASSRAWSVSTDTQYF; CDR3nt: TGCGCCAGCAGCCGGGCCTGGTCTGTGTCTACAGATACGCAGTATTTT
j_gene: TRBJ2-1; v_gene: TRBV4-2; abundance: NA; d_gene: NA; CDR3aa: CASSPRVSAGGTNEQFF; CDR3nt: TGTGCCAGCAGCCCGAGAGTGAGCGCCGGCGGAACCAATGAGCAGTTCTTC
j_gene: TRBJ2-5; v_gene: TRBV5-1; abundance: NA; d_gene: TRBD1; CDR3aa: CASSPGQGAPETQYF; CDR3nt: TGCGCCAGCAGCCCGGGACAGGGGGCGCCGGAGACCCAGTACTTC